This TCR beta chain is from a study of CD8+ T cells in alopecia areata. Once RNA had been extracted, it was reverse transcribed into cDNA to act as the sequencing template. TCRdb keeps only in-frame clones here, not all; method: immunoSEQ multiplex PCR. Among approximately 40,000 clones listed, nearly 55% were seen once. There are a few counts of this clone. In the case of four to six patients, the CD4+ cells were sorted into CD25+CD127- cells. Looked up from germline, CDR1 is SGHTA and CDR2 is FQGNSA. The CDR3 loop spans 15 amino acids. The junction had 4 bases not matched to a gene; V was cut back by 5 bases and J by 0 bases.

The receptor was isolated from a human donor with alopecia areata. Sequences were obtained from CD4+ Tregs sorted from blood. The chain combines TRBV7-2 with TRBJ2-7; 10 nucleotides agree with TRBD2. The CDR3 loop reads CASSVSGGSSYEQYF. The DNA for the CDR3 is TGTGCCAGCAGCGTTAGCGGGGGGTCCTCCTACGAGCAGTACTTC.